This T cell receptor beta chain appears in the sequencing data of a study of response to subunit inactivated influenza vaccine. Germline CDR1 ENHRY, CDR2 SYGVKD. V trimming: 7 bases; J trimming: 1 base; junction bases outside the gene matches: 7. The CDR3 extends over 16 amino acids. This clonotype was observed a few times. The antigen remains undetermined. TCRdb analysed the RT-PCR reads with MiXCR anew, one entry per CDR3 protein. This sample has fewer than 800,000 distinct CDR3 sequences, with approximately 14% found just once. Findings of the study overall: There was a suggestion from the authors that each seasonal influenza vaccination recruits few new T cells.

Sequences were derived from PBMCs from blood, sampled roughly 12 days after vaccination. The V and J genes are TRBV10-3 and TRBJ2-2; 9 nucleotides align to TRBD2. This receptor was taken from a man in his fifties or sixties who received an inactivated influenza vaccine. CDR3 protein: CAINRGLARNTGELFF. DNA for the CDR3: TGTGCCATCAACCGAGGACTAGCGAGGAACACCGGGGAGCTGTTTTTT.